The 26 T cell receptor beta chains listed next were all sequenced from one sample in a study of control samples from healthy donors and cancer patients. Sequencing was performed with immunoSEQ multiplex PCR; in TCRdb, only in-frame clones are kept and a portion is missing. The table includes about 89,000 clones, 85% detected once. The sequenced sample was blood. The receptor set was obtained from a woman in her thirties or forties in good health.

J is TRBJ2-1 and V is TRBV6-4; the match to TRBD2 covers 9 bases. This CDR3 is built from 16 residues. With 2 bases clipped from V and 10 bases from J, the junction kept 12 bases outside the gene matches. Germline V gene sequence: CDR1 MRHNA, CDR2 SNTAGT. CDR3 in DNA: TGTGCCAGCAGTGACGCCTCTAGCGGGGACGTTACGGAGCAGTTCTTC. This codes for CASSDASSGDVTEQFF.

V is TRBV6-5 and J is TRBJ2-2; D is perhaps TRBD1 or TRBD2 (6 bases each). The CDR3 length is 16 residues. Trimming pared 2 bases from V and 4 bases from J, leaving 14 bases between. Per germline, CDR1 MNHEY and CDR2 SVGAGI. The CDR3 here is CASSYGGGEATGELFF. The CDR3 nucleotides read TGTGCCAGCAGTTACGGGGGCGGGGAAGCCACCGGGGAGCTGTTTTTT.

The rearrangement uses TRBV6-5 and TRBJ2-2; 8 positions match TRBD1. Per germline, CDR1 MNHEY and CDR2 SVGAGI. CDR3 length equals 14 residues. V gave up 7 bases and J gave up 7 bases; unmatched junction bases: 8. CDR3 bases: TGTGCCAGCAACGGACAGGGTAATATCGGGGAGCTGTTTTTT. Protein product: CASNGQGNIGELFF.

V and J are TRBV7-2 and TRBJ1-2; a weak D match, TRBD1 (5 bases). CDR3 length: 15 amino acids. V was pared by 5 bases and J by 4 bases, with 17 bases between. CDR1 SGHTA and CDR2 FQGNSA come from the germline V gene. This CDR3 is CASSAVPRDGYGYTF. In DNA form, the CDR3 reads TGTGCCAGCAGCGCCGTTCCCAGGGACGGCTATGGCTACACCTTC.

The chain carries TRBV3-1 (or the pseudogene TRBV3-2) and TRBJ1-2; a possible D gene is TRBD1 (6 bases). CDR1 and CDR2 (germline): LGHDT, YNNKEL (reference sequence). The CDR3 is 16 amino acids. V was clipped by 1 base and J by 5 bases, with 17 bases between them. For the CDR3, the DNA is TGTGCCAGCAGCCAAGGCGCCTCACACAGGGTTTATGGCTACACCTTC. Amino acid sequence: CASSQGASHRVYGYTF.

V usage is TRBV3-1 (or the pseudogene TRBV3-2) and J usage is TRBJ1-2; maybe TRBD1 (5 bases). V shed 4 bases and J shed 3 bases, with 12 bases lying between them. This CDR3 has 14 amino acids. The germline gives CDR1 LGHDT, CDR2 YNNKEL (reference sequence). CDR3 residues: CASSLFQGDYGYTF. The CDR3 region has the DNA TGTGCCAGCAGCCTTTTTCAGGGAGACTATGGCTACACCTTC.

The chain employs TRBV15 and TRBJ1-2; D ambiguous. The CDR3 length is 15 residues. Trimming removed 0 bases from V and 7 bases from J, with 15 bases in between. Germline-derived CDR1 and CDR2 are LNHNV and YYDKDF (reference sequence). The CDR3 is CATSRDKGFPGGYTF. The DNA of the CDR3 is TGTGCCACCAGCAGAGATAAAGGATTCCCCGGTGGCTACACCTTC.

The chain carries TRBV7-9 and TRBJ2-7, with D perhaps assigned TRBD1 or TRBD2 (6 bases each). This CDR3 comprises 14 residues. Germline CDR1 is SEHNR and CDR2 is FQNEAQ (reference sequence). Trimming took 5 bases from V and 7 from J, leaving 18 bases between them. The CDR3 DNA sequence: TGTGCCAGCAGCACCGGGACACCGGGGGAGGAGCAGTACTTC. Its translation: CASSTGTPGEEQYF.

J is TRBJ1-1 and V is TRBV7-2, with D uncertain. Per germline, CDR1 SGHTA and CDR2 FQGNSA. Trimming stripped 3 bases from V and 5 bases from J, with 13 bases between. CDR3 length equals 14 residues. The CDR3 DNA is TGTGCCAGCAGCTTGGAGGGCAGACGGACTGAAGCTTTCTTT. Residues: CASSLEGRRTEAFF.

The CDR3 DNA reads as TGCGCCAGCAGCTTGTTAGCTGGGGAGGCTGAGCAGTTCTTC. Residues: CASSLLAGEAEQFF. The chain is built from TRBV5-1 and TRBJ2-1, with D possibly TRBD2 on 6 matching bases. The germline CDR1 and CDR2 sequences are SGHRS and YFSETQ. Trimming removed 1 base from V and 9 bases from J, with 14 bases in between. CDR3 size: 14 residues. The entire variable domain, with the rest obtained from reference TRBV5-1 and TRBJ2-1, is as follows: KAGVTQTPRYLIKTRGQQVTLSCSPISGHRSVSWYQQTPGQGLQFLFEYFSETQRNKGNFPGRFSGRQFSNSRSEMNVSTLELGDSALYLCASSLLAGEAEQFFGPGTRLTVL.

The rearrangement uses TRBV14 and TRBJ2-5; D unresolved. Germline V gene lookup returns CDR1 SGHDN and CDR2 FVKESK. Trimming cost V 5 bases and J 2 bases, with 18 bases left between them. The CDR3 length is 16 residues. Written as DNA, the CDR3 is TGTGCCAGCAGCTCATTCGTCCAGGCGCCTCAAGAGACCCAGTACTTC. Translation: CASSSFVQAPQETQYF. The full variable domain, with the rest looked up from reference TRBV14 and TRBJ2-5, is EAGVTQFPSHSVIEKGQTVTLRCDPISGHDNLYWYRRVMGKEIKFLLHFVKESKQDESGMPNNRFLAERTGGTYSTLKVQPAELEDSGVYFCASSSFVQAPQETQYFGPGTRLLVL.

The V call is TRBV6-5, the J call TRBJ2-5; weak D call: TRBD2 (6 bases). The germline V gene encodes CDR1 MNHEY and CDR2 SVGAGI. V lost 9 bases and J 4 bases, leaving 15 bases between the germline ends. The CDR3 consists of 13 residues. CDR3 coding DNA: TGTGCCAGTCTCCAGCAGGGAGGAGAGACCCAGTACTTC. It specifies CASLQQGGETQYF.

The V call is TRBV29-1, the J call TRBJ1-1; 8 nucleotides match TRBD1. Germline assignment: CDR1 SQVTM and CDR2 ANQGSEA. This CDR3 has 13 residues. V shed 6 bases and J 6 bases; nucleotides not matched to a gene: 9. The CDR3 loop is CSVPRQGTPEAFF. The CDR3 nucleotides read TGCAGCGTCCCAAGACAGGGGACCCCTGAAGCTTTCTTT.

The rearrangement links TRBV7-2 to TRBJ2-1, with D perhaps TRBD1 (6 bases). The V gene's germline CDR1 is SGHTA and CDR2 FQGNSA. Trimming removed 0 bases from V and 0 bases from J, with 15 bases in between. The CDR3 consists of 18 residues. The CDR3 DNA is TGTGCCAGCAGCTTAGCAGGGGCCGGGACACCCTCCTACAATGAGCAGTTCTTC. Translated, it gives CASSLAGAGTPSYNEQFF.

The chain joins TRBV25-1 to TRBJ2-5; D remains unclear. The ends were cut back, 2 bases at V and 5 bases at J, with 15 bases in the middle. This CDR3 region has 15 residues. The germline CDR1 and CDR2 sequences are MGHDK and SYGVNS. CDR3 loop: CASSEAFVNRETQYF. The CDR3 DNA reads TGTGCCAGCAGTGAAGCATTTGTTAATCGCGAGACCCAGTACTTC.

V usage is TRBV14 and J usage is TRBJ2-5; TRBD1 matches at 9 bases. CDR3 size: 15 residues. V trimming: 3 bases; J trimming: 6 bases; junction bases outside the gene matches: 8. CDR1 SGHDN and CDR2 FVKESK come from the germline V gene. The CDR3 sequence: CASSQSTGTGKTQYF. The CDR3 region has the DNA TGTGCCAGCAGCCAGAGTACCGGGACAGGGAAGACCCAGTACTTC.

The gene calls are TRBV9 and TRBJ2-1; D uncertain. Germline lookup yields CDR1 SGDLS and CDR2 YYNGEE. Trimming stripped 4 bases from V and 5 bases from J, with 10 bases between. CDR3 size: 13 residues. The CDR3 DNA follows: TGTGCCAGCAGCCCCAACCGGGACAATGAGCAGTTCTTC. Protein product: CASSPNRDNEQFF.

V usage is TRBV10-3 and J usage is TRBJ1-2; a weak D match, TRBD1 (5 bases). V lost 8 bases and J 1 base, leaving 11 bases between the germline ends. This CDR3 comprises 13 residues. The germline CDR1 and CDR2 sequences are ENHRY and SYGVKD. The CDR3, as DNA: TGTGCCATCGGGGGGGACCATAACTATGGCTACACCTTC. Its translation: CAIGGDHNYGYTF.

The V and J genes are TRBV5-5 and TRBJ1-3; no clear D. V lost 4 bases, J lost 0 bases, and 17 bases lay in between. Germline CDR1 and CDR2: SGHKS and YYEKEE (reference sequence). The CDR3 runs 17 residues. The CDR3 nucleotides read TGTGCCAGCAGCCGCGTAGGCGACGGCTACTCTGGAAACACCATATATTTT. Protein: CASSRVGDGYSGNTIYF.

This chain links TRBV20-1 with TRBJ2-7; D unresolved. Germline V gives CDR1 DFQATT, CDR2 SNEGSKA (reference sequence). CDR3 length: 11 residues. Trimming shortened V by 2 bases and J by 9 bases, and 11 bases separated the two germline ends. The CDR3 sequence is CSARKESWQYF. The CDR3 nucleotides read TGCAGTGCTAGAAAAGAGTCCTGGCAGTACTTC.

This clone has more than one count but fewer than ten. CDR3: CASSISGPNMDSPLHF. The CDR3 region has the DNA TGTGCCAGCAGCATTTCAGGGCCGAATATGGATTCACCCCTCCACTTT. V is TRBV6-2 or TRBV6-3 and J is TRBJ1-6, with a weak D call TRBD1 (5 bases). Germline V gives CDR1 MNHEY, CDR2 SVGEGT. The CDR3 consists of 16 residues. V shed 6 bases and J shed 8 bases, with 20 bases lying between them.

In nucleotides, the CDR3 is TGTGCCAGTAGTACCATCGACAGGCTCGGCTATGGCTACACCTTC. Amino acids: CASSTIDRLGYGYTF. The chain joins TRBV19 to TRBJ1-2; tentative D call: TRBD1 (6 bases). V was clipped by 4 bases and J by 4 bases, with 16 bases between them. Germline V lookup: CDR1 LNHDA, CDR2 SQIVND (reference sequence). The CDR3 has 15 residues.

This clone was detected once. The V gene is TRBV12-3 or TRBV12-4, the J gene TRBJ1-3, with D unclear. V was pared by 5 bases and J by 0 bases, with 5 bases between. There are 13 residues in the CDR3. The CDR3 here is CASSMSSGNTIYF. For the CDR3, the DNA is TGTGCCAGCAGTATGAGCTCTGGAAACACCATATATTTT.

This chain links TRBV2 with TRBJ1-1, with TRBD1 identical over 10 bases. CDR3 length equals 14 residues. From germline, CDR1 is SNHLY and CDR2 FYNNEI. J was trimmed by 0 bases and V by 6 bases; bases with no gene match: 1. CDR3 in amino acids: CASRGQGLNTEAFF. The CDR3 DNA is TGTGCCAGCAGGGGACAGGGGTTGAACACTGAAGCTTTCTTT. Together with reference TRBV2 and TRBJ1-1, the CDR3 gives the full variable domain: EPEVTQTPSHQVTQMGQEVILRCVPISNHLYFYWYRQILGQKVEFLVSFYNNEISEKSEIFDDQFSVERPDGSNFTLKIRSTKLEDSAMYFCASRGQGLNTEAFFGQGTRLTVV.

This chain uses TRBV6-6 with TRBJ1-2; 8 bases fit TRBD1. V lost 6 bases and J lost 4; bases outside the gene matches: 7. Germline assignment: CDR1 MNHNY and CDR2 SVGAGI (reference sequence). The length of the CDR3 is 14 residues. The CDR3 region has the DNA TGTGCCAGCAGAGACGGACAGGGATTCTATGGCTACACCTTC. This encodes CASRDGQGFYGYTF.

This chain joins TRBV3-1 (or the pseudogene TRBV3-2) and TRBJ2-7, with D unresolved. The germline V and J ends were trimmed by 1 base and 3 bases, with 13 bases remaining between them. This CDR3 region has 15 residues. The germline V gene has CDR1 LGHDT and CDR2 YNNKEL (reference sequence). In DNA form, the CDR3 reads TGTGCCAGCAGCCAAGCAGTGGGCGGTTTCTACGAGCAGTACTTC. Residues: CASSQAVGGFYEQYF.